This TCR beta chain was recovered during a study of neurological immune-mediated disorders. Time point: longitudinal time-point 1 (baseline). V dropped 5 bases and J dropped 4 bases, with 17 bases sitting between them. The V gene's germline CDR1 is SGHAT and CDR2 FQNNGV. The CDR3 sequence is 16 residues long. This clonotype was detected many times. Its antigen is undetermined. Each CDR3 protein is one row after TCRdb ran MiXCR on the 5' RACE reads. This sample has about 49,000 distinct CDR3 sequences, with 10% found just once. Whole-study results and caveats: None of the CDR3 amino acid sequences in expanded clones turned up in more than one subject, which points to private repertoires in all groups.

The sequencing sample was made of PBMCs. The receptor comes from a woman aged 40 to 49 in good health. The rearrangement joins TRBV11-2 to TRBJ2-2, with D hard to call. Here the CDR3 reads CASSLGPARGTGELFF. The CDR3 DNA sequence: TGTGCCAGCAGCCTAGGGCCCGCGCGCGGCACCGGGGAGCTGTTTTTT.